The 14 T cell receptor beta chains below all came from one sample that was sequenced in a study of molecular identifiers for immune sequencing clone quantification. TCRdb processed the PCR reads anew with MiXCR; each CDR3 protein has one entry. The sample lists more than 450,000 distinct CDR3 sequences; about a fifth were seen once. The sequenced sample consisted of naive CD8+ T cells from blood, with Jurkat cell RNA spiked in. Subset denoted: FACS-sorted CD8+CD4-CCR7+CD45RA+ naive T cells. The receptor source for this set is a human donor in good health. Some libraries in this study had Jurkat cell RNA spiked in.

This clonotype was counted between two and nine times. Since no conserved phenylalanine or tryptophan closes the CDR3, a read error is the likely cause. V gene TRBV7-6 combines with J gene TRBJ2-3; 7 bases align to TRBD2. Germline CDR1 reads SGHVS; CDR2 reads FNYEAQ. This CDR3 contains 15 residues. V trimming: 5 bases; J trimming: 4 bases; junction bases outside the gene matches: 9. The chain's CDR3 is CASSDTSASSDTQYL. CDR3 bases: TGTGCCAGCAGCGACACTAGCGCGTCCTCAGATACGCAGTATCTT.

This rearrangement joins TRBV4-3 to TRBJ1-1; 7 positions agree with TRBD1. This CDR3 comprises 16 residues. The junction had 6 bases not matched to a gene; V was cut back by 1 base and J by 1 base. The V gene's germline CDR1 is LGHNA and CDR2 YSLEER. The CDR3 coding sequence is TGCGCCAGCAGCCAAGCCCCACAGGGGTGGAACACTGAAGCTTTCTTT. Its translation: CASSQAPQGWNTEAFF.

This clonotype was seen a few times. The chain couples TRBV27 to TRBJ1-5; 7 bases agree with TRBD1. The CDR3 contains 15 residues. The trim removed 6 bases at V and 7 bases at J, leaving 12 bases unmatched. Germline CDR1 is MNHEY and CDR2 is SMNVEV (reference sequence). The CDR3 nucleotides are TGTGCCAGCAGCCTAACAGGGGCCCCGGGGCAGCCCCAGCATTTT. This translates into CASSLTGAPGQPQHF.

Details on this clonotype: Just one base apart from a much larger clone, this may be a read error. The CDR3 end shows no conserved phenylalanine or tryptophan, and so a read error is likely. The gene calls are TRBV6-2 or TRBV6-3 and TRBJ1-1, with D perhaps TRBD1 (5 bases). The germline V gene encodes CDR1 MNHEY and CDR2 SVGEGT. The length of the CDR3 is 15 residues. V lost 2 bases, J lost 11 bases, and 21 bases lay in between. The chain's CDR3 is CASSYDDDSLYWAFY. The CDR3 DNA sequence: TGTGCCAGCAGTTACGACGACGACAGTTTGTATTGGGCTTTCTAT.

This clonotype showed up just a few times. In DNA form, the CDR3 reads TGTGCCAGCACTTTGAGGGGGCCCGGGGATACGCAGTATTTT. As protein: CASTLRGPGDTQYF. The chain is built from TRBV5-6 and TRBJ2-3, with 7 bases lining up with TRBD1. In germline, CDR1 is SGHDT, CDR2 YYEEEE. There are 14 residues in the CDR3. V lost 6 bases and J lost 6; bases outside the gene matches: 10. The complete variable domain, with remaining parts taken from reference TRBV5-6 and TRBJ2-3, reads DAGVTQSPTHLIKTRGQQVTLRCSPKSGHDTVSWYQQALGQGPQFIFQYYEEEERQRGNFPDRFSGHQFPNYSSELNVNALLLGDSALYLCASTLRGPGDTQYFGPGTRLTVL.

This clonotype was found many times. The V gene is TRBV20-1, the J gene TRBJ2-7, with D perhaps TRBD1 (6 bases). Germline V gene lookup returns CDR1 DFQATT and CDR2 SNEGSKA (reference sequence). Trimming stripped 6 bases from V and 7 bases from J, with 22 bases between. This CDR3 is 14 amino acids long. CDR3: CSAPPPDSLREQYF. The CDR3 coding sequence is TGCAGTGCCCCACCCCCGGACAGTCTTCGGGAGCAGTACTTC.

The table lists this clonotype with many counts. The rearrangement links TRBV2 to TRBJ2-1, with unresolved D. The CDR3 runs 12 residues. Germline V gene sequence: CDR1 SNHLY, CDR2 FYNNEI. The V gene lost 5 bases and the J gene lost 10 bases, with 12 bases spanning the gap. CDR3 nucleotides: TGTGCCAGCAGTCCATATACAAAGGAGCAGTTCTTC. Translating gives CASSPYTKEQFF. Drawing the rest from reference TRBV2 and TRBJ2-1, the complete variable domain is EPEVTQTPSHQVTQMGQEVILRCVPISNHLYFYWYRQILGQKVEFLVSFYNNEISEKSEIFDDQFSVERPDGSNFTLKIRSTKLEDSAMYFCASSPYTKEQFFGPGTRLTVL.

This clonotype was observed many times. The chain couples TRBV7-9 to TRBJ1-1; D call uncertain. Germline V CDR1 and CDR2: SEHNR, FQNEAQ (reference sequence). This CDR3 contains 12 residues. With 5 bases removed from V and 8 bases from J, the gap between germline ends came to 12 bases. The CDR3 DNA follows: TGTGCCAGCAGCCTGATCGCCCTCGAAGCTTTCTTT. Translation gives CASSLIALEAFF. The complete variable domain, with remaining parts taken from reference TRBV7-9 and TRBJ1-1, reads DTGVSQNPRHKITKRGQNVTFRCDPISEHNRLYWYRQTLGQGPEFLTYFQNEAQLEKSRLLSDRFSAERPKGSFSTLEIQRTEQGDSAMYLCASSLIALEAFFGQGTRLTVV.

A few counts support this clonotype. This sequence joins TRBV19 and TRBJ1-2; TRBD1 aligns across 10 bases. Germline lookup yields CDR1 LNHDA and CDR2 SQIVND (reference sequence). The ends lost 7 bases at V and 8 bases at J; junction bases unmatched: 7. The CDR3 length is 13 residues. For the CDR3, the DNA is TGTGCCAGTACCGTGACAGGGGGCGACGGCTACACCTTC. This translates into CASTVTGGDGYTF.

This clonotype was seen more than once but under ten times. V usage is TRBV16 and J usage is TRBJ1-4; D is unresolved. Per the germline V gene, CDR1 is KGHSY and CDR2 is FQNENV. The CDR3 totals 12 residues. With 1 base removed from V and 5 bases from J, the gap between germline ends came to 2 bases. DNA of the CDR3: TGTGCCAGCAGCCAATGGAATGAAAAACTGTTTTTT. This encodes CASSQWNEKLFF.

This clonotype has at least ten counts. The rearrangement uses TRBV29-1 and TRBJ1-4; D is ambiguous. CDR3 length: 15 residues. Trimming removed 4 bases from V and 3 bases from J, with 15 bases in between. Germline CDR1 SQVTM, CDR2 ANQGSEA. CDR3 residues: CSVVPTAEPNEKLFF. The CDR3 nucleotides are TGCAGCGTTGTCCCGACGGCAGAGCCTAATGAAAAACTGTTTTTT. The entire variable domain, with the rest obtained from reference TRBV29-1 and TRBJ1-4, is as follows: SAVISQKPSRDICQRGTSLTIQCQVDSQVTMMFWYRQQPGQSLTLIATANQGSEATYESGFVIDKFPISRPNLTFSTLTVSNMSPEDSSIYLCSVVPTAEPNEKLFFGSGTQLSVL.

To note about this clonotype: Since a much larger clone is just one base distant, this may be a read error. The CDR3 DNA is TGTGCCAGCAGCTTAGCGGGACAGGCATTTATGAACACTGGAGCTTTCTTT. Translation gives CASSLAGQAFMNTGAFF. This rearrangement joins TRBV7-9 to TRBJ1-1, with 8 bases that match TRBD1. This CDR3 has 17 amino acids. The V gene's germline CDR1 is SEHNR and CDR2 FQNEAQ (reference sequence).

The rearrangement links TRBV28 to TRBJ1-5, with a possible D match to TRBD1 (5 bases). The V end was cut by 0 bases, the J end by 6 bases, with 12 bases between. This CDR3 region has 15 residues. CDR1 MDHEN and CDR2 SYDVKM come from the germline V gene. The CDR3, as DNA: TGTGCCAGCAGTTTATGGGGGGGGGAGGGTCAGCCCCAGCATTTT. Translation gives CASSLWGGEGQPQHF. The complete variable domain, with remaining parts taken from reference TRBV28 and TRBJ1-5, reads DVKVTQSSRYLVKRTGEKVFLECVQDMDHENMFWYRQDPGLGLRLIYFSYDVKMKEKGDIPEGYSVSREKKERFSLILESASTNQTSMYLCASSLWGGEGQPQHFGDGTRLSIL.

This clonotype was counted ten times or more. The chain carries TRBV7-9 and TRBJ1-1, with 7 bases lining up with TRBD1. The germline V gene has CDR1 SEHNR and CDR2 FQNEAQ (reference sequence). V was pared by 4 bases and J by 2 bases, with 7 bases of the junction left unmatched. The CDR3 contains 15 residues. CDR3 loop: CASSSPTGTNTEAFF. CDR3 bases: TGTGCCAGCAGCTCCCCGACAGGGACTAACACTGAAGCTTTCTTT.